The TCR beta chain under discussion was sequenced for a study of post-analysis software for immune sequencing data (dated by TCRdb to between 2015 and 2016). About the study as a whole: Relapsing-remitting, secondary progressive and progressive-relapsing multiple sclerosis were recorded as disease courses, and subtype annotation was lacking for some patients. The patient repertoires were compared against fewer than twelve previously published healthy control repertoires obtained from donors aged 6 to 25 years. A subset of samples was prepared in parallel using single-end sample barcoding, then pooled and co-amplified after Illumina adapter ligation. Study-wide findings and limitations: Normalized Chao1 diversity was significantly lower in multiple sclerosis patients than controls, suggesting substantial peripheral T-cell clonal expansion. Direct clustering with F measure showed strong co-clustering of samples prepared in the same batch, prompting a batch-effect correction. The control group was slightly older than the multiple sclerosis patient group. Patients showed significantly higher frequencies than controls for about 5 TRBV segments, among them TRBV5-6, TRBV5-1 and TRBV20-1.

As concerns this clonotype: Its antigen remains undetermined. No quality values exist for individual bases; no much larger clone is one base distant.

Library method: PCR. The reads were generated on an Illumina HiSeq 2500. To reduce PCR and sequencing biases, unique molecular identifiers were incorporated into the TCR beta cDNA libraries. Approximately 500,000 cDNA molecules were obtained per 1 to 10 million input T cells, so each molecule approximated one T cell. The patient libraries were prepared and sequenced with the same protocol used for the earlier healthy control dataset. Samples belonging to the same batch were prepared together, multiplexed and sequenced on a shared HiSeq lane. The published analysis was carried out like this. MIGEC was used to process the raw barcoded reads, and molecular identifier groups with only a single read were discarded before consensus assembly and CDR3 extraction. Clonotype tables were post-analysed with VDJtools, and diversity was normalized by down-sampling all datasets to the smallest sample size. In repertoire overlap clustering, CDR3 amino acid sequences, but not nucleotide sequences, were matched to correct batch-related cross-sample contamination. The raw public reads went through TCRdb reprocessing: fastp at Q25, MiXCR clone calling, in-frame beta chains kept. When rows share a CDR3 protein, they turn into one entry using the most common DNA and genes. These V and J calls rely on TCRdb rather than the paper's analysis. For this sample there are about 820,000 distinct CDR3 sequences; approximately 53% appear just once. The top ten hold about 4.5% of the sample.

The CDR3 measures 15 amino acids from cysteine to phenylalanine. This entry keeps only the CDR3 DNA: 45 bases, framed from base 1. V is cut by 3 bases and J by 1 base, and the space between the germline ends is 9 bases. From a lookup of the germline V gene (reference sequence), CDR1 and CDR2 are LGHDT and YNNKEL. TCR beta repertoires were profiled from peripheral blood of approximately 13 young patients with multiple sclerosis to demonstrate the VDJtools post-analysis software. The multiple sclerosis patients were children and adolescents ranging in age from 6 to 15 years. Sequences were obtained from blood. The origin of this receptor is a girl aged 10 to 17 with multiple sclerosis. The rearrangement joined TRBV3-1 to TRBJ2-2; TRBD2 is perhaps the D gene, given 5 matching bases. The nucleotides are TGTGCCAGCAGCCACTCGCGGGTGAACACCGGGGAGCTGTTTTTT. Its protein is CASSHSRVNTGELFF. The CDR3, completed at both ends by the reference TRBV3-1 and TRBJ2-2 genes, gives the full variable domain DTAVSQTPKYLVTQMGNDKSIKCEQNLGHDTMYWYKQDSKKFLKIMFSYNNKELIINETVPNRFSPKSPDKAHLNLHINSLELGDSAVYFCASSHSRVNTGELFFGEGSRLTVL.